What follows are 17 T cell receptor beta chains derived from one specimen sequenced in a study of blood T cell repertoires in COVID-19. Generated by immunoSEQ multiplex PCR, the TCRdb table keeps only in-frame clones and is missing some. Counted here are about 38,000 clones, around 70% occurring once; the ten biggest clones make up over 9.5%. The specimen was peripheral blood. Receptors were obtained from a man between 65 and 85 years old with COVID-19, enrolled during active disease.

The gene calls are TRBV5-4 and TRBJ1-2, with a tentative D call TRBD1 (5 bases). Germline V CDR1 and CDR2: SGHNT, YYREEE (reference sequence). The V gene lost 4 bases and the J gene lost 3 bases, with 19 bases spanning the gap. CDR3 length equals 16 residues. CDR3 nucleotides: TGTGCCAGCAGCCCGGGTTGGGGATCAGGGTACTATGGCTACACCTTC. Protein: CASSPGWGSGYYGYTF.

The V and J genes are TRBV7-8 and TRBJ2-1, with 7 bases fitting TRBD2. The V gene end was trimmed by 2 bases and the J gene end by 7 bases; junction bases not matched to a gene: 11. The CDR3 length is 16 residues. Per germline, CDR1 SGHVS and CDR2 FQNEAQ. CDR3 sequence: CASSLTIRGEGNEQFF. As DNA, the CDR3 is TGTGCCAGCAGCTTAACAATCCGGGGGGAGGGTAATGAGCAGTTCTTC.

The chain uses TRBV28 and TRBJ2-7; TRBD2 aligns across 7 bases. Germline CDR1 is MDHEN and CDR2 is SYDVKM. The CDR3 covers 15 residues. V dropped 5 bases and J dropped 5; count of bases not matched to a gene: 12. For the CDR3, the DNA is TGTGCCAGCAGTAAGCCTAGCGGCGTCCCGGACGAGCAGTACTTC. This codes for CASSKPSGVPDEQYF. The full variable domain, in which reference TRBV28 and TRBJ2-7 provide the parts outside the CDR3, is DVKVTQSSRYLVKRTGEKVFLECVQDMDHENMFWYRQDPGLGLRLIYFSYDVKMKEKGDIPEGYSVSREKKERFSLILESASTNQTSMYLCASSKPSGVPDEQYFGPGTRLTVT.

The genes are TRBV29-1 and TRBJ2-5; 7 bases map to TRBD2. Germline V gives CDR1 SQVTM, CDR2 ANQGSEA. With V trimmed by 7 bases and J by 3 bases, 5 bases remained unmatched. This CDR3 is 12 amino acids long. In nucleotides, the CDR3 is TGCAGCGGACGACTAGCTGAAGAGACCCAGTACTTC. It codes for CSGRLAEETQYF.

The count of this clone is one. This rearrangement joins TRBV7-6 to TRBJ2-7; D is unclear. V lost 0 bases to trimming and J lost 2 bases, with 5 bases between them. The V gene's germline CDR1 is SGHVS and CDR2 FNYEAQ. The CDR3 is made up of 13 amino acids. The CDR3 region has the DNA TGTGCCAGCAGCTTAGCATTAACCTACGAGCAGTACTTC. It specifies CASSLALTYEQYF.

The CDR3 bases are TGCAGTGCTAGTCCCGGGACAGAGAAGCCCTCCTACGAGCAGTACTTC. As protein: CSASPGTEKPSYEQYF. The chain is built from TRBV20-1 and TRBJ2-7; 7 bases line up with TRBD1. Germline loops: CDR1 DFQATT, CDR2 SNEGSKA (reference sequence). The CDR3 is 16 amino acids. V gave up 3 bases and J gave up 0 bases; unmatched junction bases: 11.

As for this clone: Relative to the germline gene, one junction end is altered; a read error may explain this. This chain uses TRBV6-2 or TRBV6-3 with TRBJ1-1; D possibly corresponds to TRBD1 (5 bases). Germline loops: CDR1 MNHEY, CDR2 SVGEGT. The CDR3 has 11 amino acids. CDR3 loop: CASSYRLGTHF. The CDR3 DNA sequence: TGTGCCAGCAGTTATAGGCTGGGGACTCACTTT.

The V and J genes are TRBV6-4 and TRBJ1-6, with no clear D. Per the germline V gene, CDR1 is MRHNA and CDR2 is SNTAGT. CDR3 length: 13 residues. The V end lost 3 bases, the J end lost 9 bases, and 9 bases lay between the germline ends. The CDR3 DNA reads TGTGCCAGCAGTGATATTCTAGGTTCACCCCTCCACTTT. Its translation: CASSDILGSPLHF.

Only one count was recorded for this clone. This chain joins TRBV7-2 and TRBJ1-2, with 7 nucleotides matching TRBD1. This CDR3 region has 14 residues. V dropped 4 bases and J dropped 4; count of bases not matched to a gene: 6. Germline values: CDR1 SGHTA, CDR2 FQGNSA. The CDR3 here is CASSWTGQAYGYTF. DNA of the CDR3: TGTGCCAGCAGCTGGACCGGACAGGCCTATGGCTACACCTTC.

The CDR3 DNA reads TGTGCCACCAGGAGGCTCACAGGGGGCGGCGAGCAGTACTTC. Its protein product is CATRRLTGGGEQYF. The genes are TRBV24-1 and TRBJ2-7, with TRBD1 matching over 9 bases. Germline lookup yields CDR1 KGHDR and CDR2 SFDVKD. Trimming at V came to 7 bases and at J to 6 bases, leaving 9 bases not matched to a gene. The CDR3 consists of 14 residues.

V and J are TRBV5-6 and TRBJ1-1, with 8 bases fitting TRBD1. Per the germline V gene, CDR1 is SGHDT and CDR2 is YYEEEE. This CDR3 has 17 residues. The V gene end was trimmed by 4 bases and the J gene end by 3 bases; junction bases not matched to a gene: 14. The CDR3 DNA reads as TGTGCCAGCAGCCCCGGATACCAGACAGGGGCTTACACTGAAGCTTTCTTT. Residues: CASSPGYQTGAYTEAFF.

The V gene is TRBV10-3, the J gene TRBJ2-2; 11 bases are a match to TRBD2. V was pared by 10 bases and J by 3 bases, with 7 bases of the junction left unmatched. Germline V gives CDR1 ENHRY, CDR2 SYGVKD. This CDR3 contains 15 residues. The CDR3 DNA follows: TGTGCCACAACCGGGACTAGCGGTTACACCGGGGAGCTGTTTTTT. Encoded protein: CATTGTSGYTGELFF.

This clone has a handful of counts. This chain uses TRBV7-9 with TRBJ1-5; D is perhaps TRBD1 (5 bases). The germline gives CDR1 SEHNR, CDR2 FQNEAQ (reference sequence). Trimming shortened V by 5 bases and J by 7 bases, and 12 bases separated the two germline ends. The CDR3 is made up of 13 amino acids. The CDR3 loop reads CASSQAGDQPQHF. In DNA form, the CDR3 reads TGTGCCAGCAGCCAGGCGGGGGACCAGCCCCAGCATTTT.

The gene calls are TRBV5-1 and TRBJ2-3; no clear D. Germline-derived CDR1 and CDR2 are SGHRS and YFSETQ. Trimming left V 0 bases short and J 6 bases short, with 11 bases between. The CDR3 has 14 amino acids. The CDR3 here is CASSLGQMQDTQYF. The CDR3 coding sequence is TGCGCCAGCAGCTTGGGGCAGATGCAGGATACGCAGTATTTT.

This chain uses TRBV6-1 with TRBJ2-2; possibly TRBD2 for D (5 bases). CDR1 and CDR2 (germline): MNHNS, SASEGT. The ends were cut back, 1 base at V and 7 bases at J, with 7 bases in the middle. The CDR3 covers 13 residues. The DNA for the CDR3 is TGTGCCAGCAGTGAAGTCGGACTCGGGGAGCTGTTTTTT. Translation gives CASSEVGLGELFF.

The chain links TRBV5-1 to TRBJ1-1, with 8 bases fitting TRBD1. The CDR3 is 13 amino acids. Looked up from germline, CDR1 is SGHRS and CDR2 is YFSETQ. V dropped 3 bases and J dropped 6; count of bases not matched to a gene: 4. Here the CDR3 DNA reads TGCGCCAGCAGCTCTCACAGGGGGTCTGAAGCTTTCTTT. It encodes CASSSHRGSEAFF. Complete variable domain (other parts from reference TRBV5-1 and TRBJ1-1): KAGVTQTPRYLIKTRGQQVTLSCSPISGHRSVSWYQQTPGQGLQFLFEYFSETQRNKGNFPGRFSGRQFSNSRSEMNVSTLELGDSALYLCASSSHRGSEAFFGQGTRLTVV.

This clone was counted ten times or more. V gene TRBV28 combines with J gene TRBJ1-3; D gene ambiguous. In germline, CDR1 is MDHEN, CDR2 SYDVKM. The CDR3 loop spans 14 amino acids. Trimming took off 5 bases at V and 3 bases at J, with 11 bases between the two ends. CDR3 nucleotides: TGTGCCAGCAGTCCCCCGACGGGTGGAAACACCATATATTTT. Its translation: CASSPPTGGNTIYF. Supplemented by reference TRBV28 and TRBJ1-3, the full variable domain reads DVKVTQSSRYLVKRTGEKVFLECVQDMDHENMFWYRQDPGLGLRLIYFSYDVKMKEKGDIPEGYSVSREKKERFSLILESASTNQTSMYLCASSPPTGGNTIYFGEGSWLTVV.